This TCR beta chain is from a study of blood T cell repertoires in COVID-19. At the level of the study: The samples span acute and convalescent COVID-19 from the United States, Italy and Spain. Sources were T cells, B-cell-depleted T cells, or PBMCs; the material itself was cDNA or gDNA.

Sequencing used immunoSEQ multiplex PCR; TCRdb keeps in-frame clones, though not all of them. The table includes approximately 47,000 clones, roughly 83% detected once. The sequencing sample was made of peripheral blood. This TCR derives from a woman aged 55-75 years with acute or convalescent COVID-19.

The CDR3 DNA reads as TGTGCCAGCAGTTCCAGCGGGTCTTGGACTGCATACGAGCAGTACTTC. Residues: CASSSSGSWTAYEQYF. This chain joins TRBV6-2 or TRBV6-3 and TRBJ2-7; tentatively, D is TRBD2 (6 bases). The V end was cut by 4 bases, the J end by 4 bases, with 20 bases between. In germline, CDR1 is MNHEY, CDR2 SVGEGT. The CDR3 is 16 amino acids.